The clone carrying this T cell receptor (beta chain) was seen more than once but under ten times. The antigen is not known. Per germline, CDR1 MNHNS and CDR2 SASEGT. This CDR3 is 15 amino acids long. With V trimmed by 2 bases and J by 9 bases, 6 bases remained unmatched. The data derive from a study of T cells after yellow fever vaccination. Study observations and caveats: Booster sampling recovered most clones from primary vaccination (96% CD4, over 75% CD8). By day 5 rather than day 15, the secondary response had peaked, though it was weaker.

For TCR, cDNA came from 5'RACE template switching, which added a universal primer site and UMIs. TCRdb reanalysed the 5' RACE reads using MiXCR and keeps one entry per CDR3 protein. The sample has over 250,000 distinct CDR3 sequences, about 5% seen once. The sample was CD4+ T cells sorted from PBMCs, taken on the day of the yellow fever booster vaccination. The sequence was collected from a man in his late teens or twenties who received the YFV17D yellow fever vaccine. The chain employs TRBV6-1 and TRBJ2-1; 11 nucleotides align to TRBD2. CDR3 residues: CASSEKRLAGTEQFF. CDR3 bases: TGTGCCAGCAGTGAAAAGAGACTAGCGGGAACTGAGCAGTTCTTC.